These 10 T cell receptor beta chains were all obtained from the same sample, sequenced in a study of blood T cell repertoires in COVID-19. Method: immunoSEQ multiplex PCR; TCRdb's copy keeps in-frame clones and lacks some. The table records 110,000 to 150,000 clones, over 80% of them present only once. Sequences were obtained from peripheral blood. The source is a woman of 80 years or more with acute or convalescent COVID-19.

V and J are TRBV29-1 and TRBJ1-2; the D gene is possibly TRBD1 (5 bases). Trimming took 0 bases from V and 4 from J, leaving 12 bases between them. Germline CDR1 is SQVTM and CDR2 is ANQGSEA. The CDR3 length is 14 residues. The CDR3 here is CSVEDVVTGYGYTF. In DNA, the CDR3 is TGCAGCGTTGAAGATGTCGTTACAGGCTATGGCTACACCTTC.

The CDR3 spells CASSGDRSSYNSPLHF. The CDR3 DNA sequence: TGTGCCAGCAGTGGGGACAGGAGCTCCTATAATTCACCCCTCCACTTT. The chain couples TRBV2 to TRBJ1-6; 8 bases align to TRBD1. With 4 bases clipped from V and 0 bases from J, the junction kept 2 bases outside the gene matches. CDR1 is SNHLY, CDR2 FYNNEI, per germline. CDR3 length: 16 residues.

This chain links TRBV28 with TRBJ1-4; 9 bases map to TRBD1. The CDR3 runs to 15 residues. The ends lost 4 bases at V and 5 bases at J; junction bases unmatched: 5. The germline gives CDR1 MDHEN, CDR2 SYDVKM. DNA of the CDR3: TGTGCCAGCAGTTCAGGACAGGGGCTAAATGAAAAACTGTTTTTT. Amino acids: CASSSGQGLNEKLFF.

This clone was recorded only once. The rearrangement links TRBV7-2 to TRBJ2-2, with D possibly being TRBD2 (6 bases). There are 15 residues in the CDR3. The germline CDR1 and CDR2 sequences are SGHTA and FQGNSA. V lost 4 bases and J 5 bases, leaving 14 bases between the germline ends. Written as DNA, the CDR3 is TGTGCCAGCAGCTACACGGGGGTCGGAACCGGGGAGCTGTTTTTT. Residues: CASSYTGVGTGELFF.

The genes are TRBV5-1 and TRBJ2-3; D ambiguous. CDR3 length: 15 residues. The V gene lost 3 bases and the J gene lost 0 bases, with 11 bases spanning the gap. The germline gives CDR1 SGHRS, CDR2 YFSETQ. The CDR3 loop reads CASSWSSTSTDTQYF. The CDR3 bases are TGCGCCAGCAGCTGGTCTAGTACTAGCACAGATACGCAGTATTTT.

This chain connects TRBV6-6 to TRBJ2-1; 7 bases line up with TRBD1. This CDR3 is built from 13 residues. J gave up 4 bases and V 7 bases, and 4 bases lay outside the gene matches. The germline V gene encodes CDR1 MNHNY and CDR2 SVGAGI (reference sequence). CDR3 amino acids: CASKGARYNEQFF. The CDR3 DNA is TGTGCCAGCAAGGGGGCGAGGTACAATGAGCAGTTCTTC.

This clone was seen only once. The chain carries TRBV6-5 and TRBJ2-4; 8 bases are a match to TRBD2. The J segment lost 9 bases and the V segment lost 6 bases, leaving 13 bases of the junction unmatched. The CDR3 totals 15 residues. The germline gives CDR1 MNHEY, CDR2 SVGAGI. The CDR3 spells CASSAGGSPGVIQYF. In nucleotides, the CDR3 is TGTGCCAGCAGCGCGGGAGGCTCCCCCGGGGTCATTCAGTACTTC.

The chain carries TRBV9 and TRBJ1-4, with a weak D call TRBD1 (5 bases). CDR3 length equals 17 residues. Germline V gene lookup returns CDR1 SGDLS and CDR2 YYNGEE. Trimming left V 4 bases short and J 0 bases short, with 16 bases between. CDR3 DNA: TGTGCCAGCAGCTACGGGGGAGGACACTCAACTAATGAAAAACTGTTTTTT. It yields the protein CASSYGGGHSTNEKLFF.

J is TRBJ1-4 and V is TRBV9; possible D gene TRBD1, 6 bases. V was clipped by 3 bases and J by 7 bases, with 19 bases between them. In germline, CDR1 is SGDLS, CDR2 YYNGEE. The CDR3 sequence is 16 residues long. The CDR3 spells CASSASPSGVGEKLFF. CDR3 DNA: TGTGCCAGCAGCGCCTCCCCCTCAGGGGTAGGTGAAAAACTGTTTTTT.

This chain links TRBV2 with TRBJ1-1; a weak D match, TRBD1 (5 bases). This CDR3 is 15 amino acids long. Germline lookup yields CDR1 SNHLY and CDR2 FYNNEI. With 6 bases removed from V and 1 base from J, the gap between germline ends came to 15 bases. The CDR3: CASRLGGNPNTEAFF. In DNA form, the CDR3 reads TGTGCCAGCAGGTTGGGGGGGAACCCGAACACTGAAGCTTTCTTT. The whole variable domain, filled in from reference TRBV2 and TRBJ1-1, reads EPEVTQTPSHQVTQMGQEVILRCVPISNHLYFYWYRQILGQKVEFLVSFYNNEISEKSEIFDDQFSVERPDGSNFTLKIRSTKLEDSAMYFCASRLGGNPNTEAFFGQGTRLTVV.